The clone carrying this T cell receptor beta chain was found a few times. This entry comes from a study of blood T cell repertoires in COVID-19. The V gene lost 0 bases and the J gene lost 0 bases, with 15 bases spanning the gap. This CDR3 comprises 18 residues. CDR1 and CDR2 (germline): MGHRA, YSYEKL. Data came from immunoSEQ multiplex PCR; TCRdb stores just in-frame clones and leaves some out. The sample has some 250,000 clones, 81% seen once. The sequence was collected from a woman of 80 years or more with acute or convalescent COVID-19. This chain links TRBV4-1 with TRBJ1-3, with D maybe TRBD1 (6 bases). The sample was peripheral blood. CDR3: CASSQEVTGPVSGNTIYF. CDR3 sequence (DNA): TGCGCCAGCAGCCAAGAAGTGACAGGTCCGGTCTCTGGAAACACCATATATTTT.